A single sample is the source of the 23 T cell receptor beta chains below, sequenced in a study of T cell responses to AZD1222 COVID-19 vaccine. This table comes from immunoSEQ multiplex PCR, and its TCRdb copy is limited to in-frame clones, with some not included. Of about 72,000 clones listed, around 86% are singletons. This specimen consisted of peripheral blood, obtained on day 0 of AZD1222 vaccination. These receptors all come from an adult in good health.

The gene calls are TRBV28 and TRBJ1-4, with 8 bases aligning to TRBD1. The CDR3 sequence is 17 residues long. With 6 bases clipped from V and 3 bases from J, the junction kept 12 bases outside the gene matches. The germline V gene has CDR1 MDHEN and CDR2 SYDVKM. CDR3 region: CASSLGRGRGSNEKLFF. For the CDR3, the DNA is TGTGCCAGCAGCCTAGGCAGGGGGCGCGGCTCTAATGAAAAACTGTTTTTT.

Here the CDR3 DNA reads TGTGCCAGCAGCCAACAGGGACTAAAGGGCTACACCTTC. This gives the protein CASSQQGLKGYTF. This chain joins TRBV4-2 and TRBJ1-2; possibly TRBD1 for D (5 bases). The V end was cut by 2 bases, the J end by 8 bases, with 12 bases between. Germline lookup yields CDR1 LGHNA and CDR2 YNFKEQ. The CDR3 totals 13 residues.

The chain combines TRBV5-6 with TRBJ1-1; D gene unclear. CDR3 length: 18 amino acids. The V gene's germline CDR1 is SGHDT and CDR2 YYEEEE. Trimming removed 0 bases from V and 6 bases from J, with 24 bases in between. CDR3 DNA: TGTGCCAGCAGCTTGGACCTCGGTGTCCCCAATAGCCTGGCTGAAGCTTTCTTT. Protein sequence: CASSLDLGVPNSLAEAFF.

This rearrangement joins TRBV24-1 to TRBJ2-3, with TRBD2 matching 10 bases. The CDR3 sequence is 14 residues long. Germline values: CDR1 KGHDR, CDR2 SFDVKD. After removal of 5 bases from V and 5 bases from J, the junction contained 3 bases not matched to a gene. The CDR3 DNA sequence: TGTGCCACCAGTGCTAGCGGGGGCTTAGATACGCAGTATTTT. Protein sequence: CATSASGGLDTQYF.

This sequence joins TRBV5-1 and TRBJ1-4; the D gene is possibly TRBD1 (5 bases). V was clipped by 4 bases and J by 5 bases, with 12 bases between them. CDR3 size: 14 residues. Germline CDR1 is SGHRS and CDR2 is YFSETQ. The CDR3 sequence: CASSRGTDNEKLFF. In nucleotides, the CDR3 is TGCGCCAGCAGCCGCGGGACGGACAATGAAAAACTGTTTTTT.

The chain has TRBV6-1 and TRBJ1-6; D is possibly TRBD1 (5 bases). CDR1 is MNHNS and CDR2 is SASEGT in the germline V gene. Deletions cut 4 bases from V and 2 bases from J, with 15 bases between. CDR3 length equals 17 residues. In DNA form, the CDR3 reads TGTGCCAGCAGTGGGGACGGCTCAAGGGCCTATAATTCACCCCTCCACTTT. This gives the protein CASSGDGSRAYNSPLHF.

V is TRBV3-1 (or the pseudogene TRBV3-2) and J is TRBJ1-4; possibly TRBD1 for D (5 bases). In germline, CDR1 is LGHDT, CDR2 YNNKEL (reference sequence). Trimming removed 3 bases from V and 8 bases from J, with 22 bases in between. The CDR3 is made up of 17 amino acids. The DNA for the CDR3 is TGTGCCAGCAGCCAGCATCCGGGGGGGACCTTGGGAGAAAAACTGTTTTTT. Encoded protein: CASSQHPGGTLGEKLFF.

The chain combines TRBV19 with TRBJ2-2; TRBD1 is a possible D gene (5 bases). Germline V gene data show CDR1 as LNHDA and CDR2 as SQIVND (reference sequence). Trimming took 6 bases from V and 5 from J, leaving 10 bases between them. The CDR3 has 13 residues. CDR3 nucleotides: TGTGCCAGTAGGGGTAAGGGGACCGGGGAGCTGTTTTTT. It specifies CASRGKGTGELFF.

J is TRBJ2-1 and V is TRBV7-9, with unresolved D. V was clipped by 5 bases and J by 7 bases, with 15 bases between them. Germline V lookup: CDR1 SEHNR, CDR2 FQNEAQ (reference sequence). The CDR3 extends over 14 amino acids. CDR3: CASSQVASMNEQFF. The CDR3 nucleotides are TGTGCCAGCAGCCAGGTCGCTTCCATGAATGAGCAGTTCTTC. The full variable domain, its missing parts supplied by reference TRBV7-9 and TRBJ2-1, is DTGVSQNPRHKITKRGQNVTFRCDPISEHNRLYWYRQTLGQGPEFLTYFQNEAQLEKSRLLSDRFSAERPKGSFSTLEIQRTEQGDSAMYLCASSQVASMNEQFFGPGTRLTVL.

The V gene is TRBV10-3, the J gene TRBJ1-2, with D possibly TRBD1 on 6 matching bases. Trimming left V 3 bases short and J 4 bases short, with 15 bases between. The CDR3 extends over 15 amino acids. Germline CDR1 reads ENHRY; CDR2 reads SYGVKD. CDR3 sequence reads: CAISENYRAGYGYTF. The CDR3 nucleotides are TGTGCCATCAGTGAAAATTACAGGGCTGGCTATGGCTACACCTTC.

J is TRBJ1-1 and V is TRBV7-8; the D gene is possibly TRBD1 (5 bases). V lost 2 bases to trimming and J lost 3 bases, with 10 bases between them. The germline V gene has CDR1 SGHVS and CDR2 FQNEAQ. This CDR3 spans 14 amino acids. CDR3: CASSLNRGDTEAFF. Written as DNA, the CDR3 is TGTGCCAGCAGCTTAAATCGGGGGGACACTGAAGCTTTCTTT.

The V and J genes are TRBV11-3 and TRBJ2-2; no firm D call. Between the trimmed V and J ends, which lost 5 bases and 8 bases, there was a span of 9 bases. This CDR3 contains 12 residues. CDR1 SGHNT and CDR2 YENEEA come from the germline V gene. The CDR3 nucleotides are TGTGCCAGCAGCCCCGACCGGGGGGAGCTGTTTTTT. Its translation: CASSPDRGELFF.

The chain recombines TRBV28 with TRBJ1-1, with 8 bases aligning to TRBD1. Germline-derived CDR1 and CDR2 are MDHEN and SYDVKM. This CDR3 comprises 13 residues. V lost 5 bases to trimming and J lost 11 bases; unmatched junction nucleotides: 10. CDR3 sequence: CASSPQTGVNAFF. CDR3 coding DNA: TGTGCCAGCAGTCCGCAGACAGGGGTGAATGCTTTCTTT.

The J gene is TRBJ2-7, the V gene TRBV7-2; D is possibly TRBD1 (6 bases). The CDR3 is 14 residues long. The V end was cut by 5 bases, the J end by 7 bases, with 18 bases between. From germline, CDR1 is SGHTA and CDR2 FQGNSA. The CDR3 coding sequence is TGTGCCAGCAGCGCCATCCAGGGGATGAGGGAGCAGTACTTC. Amino acid sequence: CASSAIQGMREQYF.

The chain has TRBV30 and TRBJ2-5; 16 bases fit TRBD2. J was trimmed by 5 bases and V by 8 bases; bases with no gene match: 8. This CDR3 contains 15 residues. Germline V gives CDR1 GTSNPN, CDR2 SVGIG (reference sequence). The CDR3 bases are TGTGCCCGCGGGACTAGCGGGGGGGCCGGGGAGACCCAGTACTTC. Translated, it gives CARGTSGGAGETQYF.

The chain combines TRBV18 with TRBJ1-3; no clear D gene. Germline CDR1 is KGHSH and CDR2 is LQKENI. Trimming removed 2 bases at V and 7 bases at J, with 9 bases between. The CDR3 consists of 13 residues. CDR3 coding DNA: TGTGCCAGCTCACCAAGGCAACCCAACACCATATATTTT. This gives the protein CASSPRQPNTIYF.

The chain is built from TRBV5-5 and TRBJ2-7, with 8 bases matching TRBD2. V trimming: 4 bases; J trimming: 2 bases; junction bases outside the gene matches: 8. Germline CDR1 and CDR2: SGHKS and YYEKEE (reference sequence). This CDR3 spans 15 amino acids. The DNA for the CDR3 is TGTGCCAGCAGCAGGGGAACTAGCGGAACCTACGAGCAGTACTTC. It yields the protein CASSRGTSGTYEQYF. Combining the CDR3 with reference TRBV5-5 and TRBJ2-7 gives the whole variable domain DAGVTQSPTHLIKTRGQQVTLRCSPISGHKSVSWYQQVLGQGPQFIFQYYEKEERGRGNFPDRFSARQFPNYSSELNVNALLLGDSALYLCASSRGTSGTYEQYFGPGTRLTVT.

This rearrangement joins TRBV5-1 to TRBJ1-1; 10 positions agree with TRBD1. The CDR3 has 15 residues. In germline, CDR1 is SGHRS, CDR2 YFSETQ. The V gene end was trimmed by 4 bases and the J gene end by 1 base; junction bases not matched to a gene: 4. DNA of the CDR3: TGCGCCAGCAGCATGACAGGGGGCGCGAACACTGAAGCTTTCTTT. The encoded protein is CASSMTGGANTEAFF.

V and J are TRBV5-4 and TRBJ1-4; no clear D gene. Germline CDR1 reads SGHNT; CDR2 reads YYREEE (reference sequence). V lost 4 bases and J lost 8, with 12 bases in between. The CDR3 length is 13 residues. In DNA, the CDR3 is TGTGCCAGCAGCATGGACGGTGGGGAAAAACTGTTTTTT. Amino acid sequence: CASSMDGGEKLFF. The entire variable domain, with the rest obtained from reference TRBV5-4 and TRBJ1-4, is as follows: ETGVTQSPTHLIKTRGQQVTLRCSSQSGHNTVSWYQQALGQGPQFIFQYYREEENGRGNFPPRFSGLQFPNYSSELNVNALELDDSALYLCASSMDGGEKLFFGSGTQLSVL.

The chain links TRBV11-1 to TRBJ2-7; maybe TRBD2 (5 bases). This CDR3 contains 16 residues. The V gene's germline CDR1 is SGHAT and CDR2 FQDESV (reference sequence). V lost 0 bases to trimming and J lost 1 base, with 13 bases between them. The CDR3 nucleotides read TGTGCCAGCAGCTTAGCCGGGGTCTCGGGGTCCTACGAGCAGTACTTC. This codes for CASSLAGVSGSYEQYF.

The rearrangement uses TRBV19 and TRBJ1-1; TRBD1 agrees at 7 bases. The CDR3 has 14 amino acids. Germline values: CDR1 LNHDA, CDR2 SQIVND (reference sequence). V was clipped by 9 bases and J by 4 bases; unmatched bases: 11. The CDR3 is CASLIQGDSTEAFF. The DNA of the CDR3 is TGTGCCAGCCTCATCCAGGGGGACTCCACTGAAGCTTTCTTT.

Points on this clone: Within the sample, other DNA sequences also encode this same CDR3. V is TRBV30 and J is TRBJ1-3; the D is unclear. V lost 3 bases, J lost 1 base, and 7 bases lay in between. The CDR3 sequence is 13 residues long. Germline values: CDR1 GTSNPN, CDR2 SVGIG (reference sequence). CDR3 sequence reads: CAWSLGSGNTIYF. The CDR3 DNA reads TGTGCCTGGAGCCTAGGGTCTGGAAACACCATATATTTT.

The chain carries TRBV7-2 and TRBJ2-5; 8 bases fit TRBD1. Germline CDR1 and CDR2: SGHTA and FQGNSA. The CDR3 totals 18 residues. With 0 bases clipped from V and 5 bases from J, the junction kept 14 bases outside the gene matches. The CDR3 nucleotides read TGTGCCAGCAGCTTAGCCCCGGGACAGGCCCTCCCCTCTGAGACCCAGTACTTC. This gives the protein CASSLAPGQALPSETQYF.